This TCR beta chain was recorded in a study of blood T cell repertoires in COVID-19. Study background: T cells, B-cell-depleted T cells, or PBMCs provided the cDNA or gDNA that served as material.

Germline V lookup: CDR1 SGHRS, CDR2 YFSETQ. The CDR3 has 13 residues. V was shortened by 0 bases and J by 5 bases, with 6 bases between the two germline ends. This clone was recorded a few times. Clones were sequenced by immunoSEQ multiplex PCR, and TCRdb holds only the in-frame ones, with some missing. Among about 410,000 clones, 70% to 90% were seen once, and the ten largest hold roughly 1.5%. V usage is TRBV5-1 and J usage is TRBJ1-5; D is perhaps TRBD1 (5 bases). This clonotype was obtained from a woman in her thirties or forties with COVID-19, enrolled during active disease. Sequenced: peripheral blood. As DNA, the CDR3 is TGCGCCAGCAGCTTGGGGACACATCAGCCCCAGCATTTT. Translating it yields CASSLGTHQPQHF.